This paragraph covers one T cell receptor (beta chain) sequence. The germline V gene encodes CDR1 DFQATT and CDR2 SNEGSKA (reference sequence). Trimming left V 6 bases short and J 4 bases short, with 13 bases between. CDR3 length: 13 residues. This specimen belongs to a study of CD8 T cells in Susac syndrome. Reverse transcription of 0.5 to 1 ug RNA was performed with random hexamers. Each CDR3 protein is one row after TCRdb ran MiXCR on the immunoSEQ multiplex PCR reads. The sample includes over 150,000 distinct CDR3 sequences, approximately 94% of them seen just once. This clonotype originated in a human donor with Susac syndrome. Sequencing was carried out using CD4+ T cells from PBMCs. The chain employs TRBV20-1 and TRBJ1-5; a weak D match, TRBD1 (6 bases). CDR3 loop: CSANEQGNQPQHF. CDR3 coding DNA: TGCAGTGCCAACGAACAGGGTAATCAGCCCCAGCATTTT.